The 4 T cell receptor beta chains below were found in one sample sequenced in a study of post-analysis software for immune sequencing data. Notes on the study in general: Patients had higher frequencies than controls of five TRBV segments, including TRBV5-6, TRBV5-1 and TRBV20-1.

Unique molecular identifiers were present in the TCR beta cDNA libraries. One entry per CDR3 protein, called by TCRdb with MiXCR from the PCR reads. The data show fewer than 850,000 distinct CDR3 sequences, 40% to 55% seen once. Their target antigens are unknown. What was sequenced was blood. These receptors all come from a girl aged 10-17 years with multiple sclerosis.

This clonotype was seen a handful of times. Sequence at one end of the junction differs from germline and may be a read error. The chain carries TRBV28 and TRBJ2-3, with D unresolved. Germline CDR1 is MDHEN and CDR2 is SYDVKM. CDR3 length equals 14 residues. CDR3 DNA sequence: TGTGCCAGCAGCCCCAAGTTGGGCACAGATATGCAGTATTTT. Translating it yields CASSPKLGTDMQYF.

This clonotype was observed a handful of times. The V gene is TRBV27, the J gene TRBJ2-7, with D maybe TRBD1 (5 bases). Looked up from germline, CDR1 is MNHEY and CDR2 is SMNVEV (reference sequence). V lost 7 bases to trimming and J lost 7 bases, with 14 bases between them. This CDR3 is 12 amino acids long. DNA of the CDR3: TGTGCCAGCACGTCAGGGAATAGGGAGCAGTACTTC. Translated, it gives CASTSGNREQYF.

This clonotype was observed a handful of times. The CDR3 coding sequence is TGCGCCAGCAGCTTGTCGGGCGGGAGTGCCTACAATGAGCAGTTCTTC. It translates to CASSLSGGSAYNEQFF. The V call is TRBV5-1, the J call TRBJ2-1; 7 bases match TRBD2. The CDR3 runs to 16 residues. Trimming at V came to 1 base and at J to 2 bases, leaving 6 bases not matched to a gene. Germline CDR1 reads SGHRS; CDR2 reads YFSETQ.

The chain carries TRBV12-3 or TRBV12-4 and TRBJ1-1; no clear D gene. The CDR3 totals 13 residues. Trimming took off 5 bases at V and 3 bases at J, with 10 bases between the two ends. CDR3 sequence reads: CASSPWRDTEAFF. In DNA, the CDR3 is TGTGCCAGCAGTCCATGGCGGGACACTGAAGCTTTCTTT.